In this sample, the clone carrying this T cell receptor beta chain turned up many times. Its antigen is currently unknown. This CDR3 contains 12 residues. V lost 6 bases to trimming and J lost 5 bases; unmatched junction nucleotides: 3. This sample is part of a study of Graves' ophthalmopathy and Graves' hyperthyroidism. From RNA, the CDR3 regions of TCR beta chains were amplified and sequenced. First-round RT-PCR with HTBI primers preceded a second-round multiplex PCR. TCRdb fed the multiplex PCR reads into MiXCR, producing one record per CDR3 protein. Of 500,000 to 600,000 distinct CDR3 sequences detected, less than 40% appear once; the ten largest clones hold about 4.2%. Overall study results and limits: The model forecast ophthalmopathy progression, reaching roughly 70% sensitivity and around 73% specificity.

The source is an adult man with Graves' hyperthyroidism. The chain has TRBV12-3 or TRBV12-4 and TRBJ2-7; 8 nucleotides match TRBD2. Material for sequencing was peripheral blood or thyroid tissue (not recorded which). In DNA, the CDR3 is TGTGCCAGCAGCCGGGGGGGCGACGAGCAGTACTTC. As protein: CASSRGGDEQYF.